The rows below give T cell receptor beta chains drawn from one sample of a study of shared T cell receptors in the human thymus. Produced via immunoSEQ multiplex PCR; TCRdb's table is partial and in-frame only. Among 630,000 or so clones listed, 80% to 90% were seen once. In addition, the sample was reused for a study of human thymus T cells.

Sequencing used thymocytes. These receptors were collected from a boy less than two years old with a congenital heart defect. The CDR3 runs from the conserved cysteine through the conserved F or W. Each record gives: CDR3 DNA, CDR3 protein, clone size, J gene, D gene, V gene. The D gene is left open where the match is weak. Some rows have no size entry. The others give once, few or many, or a class for an expanded clone.

TGTGCCAGCAGCTTAGACGGGAGAGTCTCCTACAATGAGCAGTTCTTC | CASSLDGRVSYNEQFF | - | TRBJ2-1 | - | TRBV11-2
TGTGCCAGCAGCTCACCGGGACACCGTTCACCCCTCCACTTT | CASSSPGHRSPLHF | - | TRBJ1-6 | - | TRBV5-4
TGTGCCATCGAAATAGCTCGAGGCGCTGGAAACACCATATATTTT | CAIEIARGAGNTIYF | - | TRBJ1-3 | - | TRBV10-3
TGTGCCAGCAGTCTCAGGGATAACTCTGGAAACACCATATATTTT | CASSLRDNSGNTIYF | few | TRBJ1-3 | - | TRBV28
TGTGCCATCAGCCTAGCGGGGTCTAAAATAGAGCAGTTCTTC | CAISLAGSKIEQFF | - | TRBJ2-1 | TRBD2 | TRBV10-3
TGTGCCAGCAGCTTTCAGGGGCAAATTAACTATGGCTACACCTTC | CASSFQGQINYGYTF | - | TRBJ1-2 | - | TRBV11-2
TGTGCCAGCAGCTTAGAACAGACAGCCAGCTACGAGCAGTACTTC | CASSLEQTASYEQYF | - | TRBJ2-7 | - | TRBV7-9
TGCAGCGCCCAACAGGGGGCCTACAATGAGCAGTTCTTC | CSAQQGAYNEQFF | few | TRBJ2-1 | TRBD1 | TRBV29-1
TGTGCCAGCAGTGCAGGGGCAACTAATGAAAAACTGTTTTTT | CASSAGATNEKLFF | - | TRBJ1-4 | - | TRBV25-1
TGTGCCAGCAGCCATACTAGGAATGAGCAGTTCTTC | CASSHTRNEQFF | few | TRBJ2-1 | - | TRBV28
TGTGCCAGCAGTCGCGAGAGGTACTTC | CASSRERYF | once | TRBJ2-7 | - | TRBV27
TGCGCCAGCAGCCAAGATCGTTTAGGGCGGGCTACCACCGGGGAGCTGTTTTTT | CASSQDRLGRATTGELFF | - | TRBJ2-2 | - | TRBV4-3
TGTGCCAGCAGCCACGCTAGCGGATCCTACGAGCAGTACTTC | CASSHASGSYEQYF | - | TRBJ2-7 | TRBD2 | TRBV7-2
TGTGCCAGCAGCCTGGGGGCGATCTACAATGAGCAGTTCTTC | CASSLGAIYNEQFF | - | TRBJ2-1 | - | TRBV14
TGTGCCAGCACCGTCGGTTCCACTTATAATTCACCCCTCCACTTT | CASTVGSTYNSPLHF | - | TRBJ1-6 | - | TRBV9
TGTGCCAGCAACGCCCAGGGGATAGGGGAGACCCAGTACTTC | CASNAQGIGETQYF | - | TRBJ2-5 | - | TRBV2
TGTGCCAGCAGCTTACGGGAGGACGCTACTCTTTCCTACAATGAGCAGTTCTTC | CASSLREDATLSYNEQFF | - | TRBJ2-1 | TRBD2 | TRBV7-6
TGCGCCAGCGGCGGGACTAGCGGGGGGCATCACAATGAGCAGTTCTTC | CASGGTSGGHHNEQFF | - | TRBJ2-1 | TRBD2 | TRBV4-3
TGCGCCAGCAGCCTCCTCGAAACAGGAGGGTATGGAAACACCATATATTTT | CASSLLETGGYGNTIYF | - | TRBJ1-3 | - | TRBV4-3
TGTGCCAGCAGCTTAACCCGTCAGATGTTCTACAATGAGCAGTTCTTC | CASSLTRQMFYNEQFF | - | TRBJ2-1 | - | TRBV7-8
TGTGCCAGCAGCCCCGACTACGGCTACGAGCAGTACTTC | CASSPDYGYEQYF | - | TRBJ2-7 | - | TRBV5-4
TGCGCCAGCAGCGGGGGGACAGATACGCAGTATTTT | CASSGGTDTQYF | few | TRBJ2-3 | - | TRBV5-1
TGTGCCAGTACCCCAGTTGCGGGGGGGCCCACCGGGGAGCTGTTTTTT | CASTPVAGGPTGELFF | - | TRBJ2-2 | TRBD2 | TRBV19
TGTGCCAGCAGCGTAGGAGCTGCCTACGAGCAGTACTTC | CASSVGAAYEQYF | - | TRBJ2-7 | - | TRBV9
TGTGCCAGCAGGCCAGGGGTGGCCGGGGAGCTGTTTTTT | CASRPGVAGELFF | - | TRBJ2-2 | - | TRBV2
TGCGCCAGCAGCCCGGGAGGGGTTGGGGGATCTCTCTACAATGAGCAGTTCTTC | CASSPGGVGGSLYNEQFF | - | TRBJ2-1 | TRBD2 | TRBV5-1